These T cell receptor beta chains were read from a single sample in a study of vaccination and CD4 T cells after COVID-19. MiXCR was run by TCRdb on the PCR reads, yielding one entry per CDR3 protein. The table has 20,000 to 25,000 distinct CDR3 sequences, roughly 29% seen once; the top ten hold roughly 3.2%. Antigens of these TCRs are unknown. Source: CD4+ T cells from blood, cultured in vitro, taken about 7 months after SARS-CoV-2 vaccination. The source of these receptors is a human donor who had recovered from COVID-19. Each CDR3 is given with its conserved first and last residue. The order of the fields is V gene, D gene, clone size, J gene, CDR3 DNA, CDR3 protein. D genes are given only for firm matches. Clone size, where shown, is once, few, many, or a class for clones that have expanded.

V: TRBV25-1; D: -; size: -; J: TRBJ2-3; DNA: TGTGCCAGCAGTCGGAGGGACCGCACAGATACGCAGTATTTT; CDR3: CASSRRDRTDTQYF
V: TRBV4-2; D: TRBD2; size: -; J: TRBJ2-3; DNA: TGTGCCAGCAGCCGAGACAAGCCCCTTAGCGGGACCCGGGATACGCAGTATTTT; CDR3: CASSRDKPLSGTRDTQYF
V: TRBV7-9; D: -; size: few; J: TRBJ2-7; DNA: TGTGCCAGCAGCCGGCAGGGGGGTAGTTCTTCGGACGAGCAGTACTTC; CDR3: CASSRQGGSSSDEQYF
V: TRBV7-2; D: -; size: few; J: TRBJ2-1; DNA: TGTGCCAGCAGCCCCGCCGACCGAGACGGGAGTGAGCAGTTCTTC; CDR3: CASSPADRDGSEQFF
V: TRBV7-9; D: TRBD2; size: -; J: TRBJ2-5; DNA: TGTGCCGAGACTAGCGTCGCGTCAACGGAGACCCAGTACTTC; CDR3: CAETSVASTETQYF
V: TRBV20-1; D: TRBD2; size: -; J: TRBJ2-5; DNA: TGCAGTGCTAGACAAGCGGGAGACCTCCAAGAGACCCAGTACTTC; CDR3: CSARQAGDLQETQYF
V: TRBV6-1; D: TRBD2; size: -; J: TRBJ2-1; DNA: TGTGCCAGCAGTGGACTAGCGGGAGTATATGAGCAGTTCTTC; CDR3: CASSGLAGVYEQFF
V: TRBV7-9; D: -; size: -; J: TRBJ1-2; DNA: TGTGCCAGCAGCCCCGGGGGTATCATCTCTAACTATGGCTACACCTTC; CDR3: CASSPGGIISNYGYTF
V: TRBV20-1; D: TRBD2; size: -; J: TRBJ2-5; DNA: TGCAGTGCTAGAGATGGAGGCGGGAGTGAGACCCAGTACTTC; CDR3: CSARDGGGSETQYF
V: TRBV28; D: -; size: few; J: TRBJ1-1; DNA: TGTGCCAGCAGTTTCGGGGGTTCGAACACTGAAGCTTTCTTT; CDR3: CASSFGGSNTEAFF
V: TRBV20-1; D: -; size: -; J: TRBJ2-7; DNA: TGCAGTGCGAGAGGACAGCGGGTTAATAGGGAGCAGTACTTC; CDR3: CSARGQRVNREQYF
V: TRBV7-8; D: -; size: -; J: TRBJ2-1; DNA: TGTGCCAGCAGCTTTCTCCGCAGCTCCTACAATGAGCAGTTCTTC; CDR3: CASSFLRSSYNEQFF
V: TRBV6-5; D: TRBD2; size: once; J: TRBJ2-7; DNA: TGTGCCAGCAGTTACAGTCTAGCGGGAGAAAGGAGCGGGCAGTACTTC; CDR3: CASSYSLAGERSGQYF
V: TRBV10-3; D: -; size: few; J: TRBJ2-1; DNA: TGTGCCAGCTCTCTAGCGACAGATTACAATGAGCAGTTCTTC; CDR3: CASSLATDYNEQFF
V: TRBV14; D: -; size: -; J: TRBJ1-1; DNA: TGTGCCAGCAGCCAGGTCCCGACGGGGGTTCAGACAGCTTTCTTT; CDR3: CASSQVPTGVQTAFF
V: TRBV5-4; D: TRBD2; size: -; J: TRBJ2-3; DNA: TGTGCCAGCACTAGCGGGGGCACAGATACGCAGTATTTT; CDR3: CASTSGGTDTQYF
V: TRBV20-1; D: TRBD1; size: few; J: TRBJ2-7; DNA: TGCAGTGCCCTAGGGGGACAGGGCAACGAGCAGTACTTC; CDR3: CSALGGQGNEQYF
V: TRBV20-1; D: -; size: -; J: TRBJ2-3; DNA: TGCAGTGCTAGAAGTCTAGCGAGCACAGATACGCAGTATTTT; CDR3: CSARSLASTDTQYF
V: TRBV6-1; D: -; size: few; J: TRBJ1-2; DNA: TGTGCCATAAGCAGTCGGGGGGACTATGGCTACACCTTC; CDR3: CAISSRGDYGYTF
V: TRBV10-1; D: TRBD2; size: medium-sized; J: TRBJ2-7; DNA: TGCGCCAGCAGTCAGACTAGCGGGGGTACGACAGTGCAGTACTTC; CDR3: CASSQTSGGTTVQYF
V: TRBV29-1; D: -; size: -; J: TRBJ1-1; DNA: TGCAGCGTTATGTATCAGCCGAACACTGAAGCTTTCTTT; CDR3: CSVMYQPNTEAFF
V: TRBV11-3; D: -; size: -; J: TRBJ2-1; DNA: TGTGCCAGCAGCTTAGCAGGCAGTCCGGGATTGGATGAGCAGTTCTTC; CDR3: CASSLAGSPGLDEQFF
V: TRBV28; D: TRBD1; size: -; J: TRBJ1-2; DNA: TGTGCCAGCAGTGCCCCGGGACAGGGCTACTATGGCTACACCTTC; CDR3: CASSAPGQGYYGYTF
V: TRBV6-1; D: -; size: few; J: TRBJ2-7; DNA: TGTGCCAGCAGTCAGGCCCGAAACCTTGGGGAGCAGTACTTC; CDR3: CASSQARNLGEQYF
V: TRBV29-1; D: -; size: -; J: TRBJ2-5; DNA: TGCAGCACACTCCAAGAGACCCAGTACTTC; CDR3: CSTLQETQYF
V: TRBV7-8; D: -; size: medium-sized; J: TRBJ2-3; DNA: TGTGCCAGCAGCCGCGCGGATACGCAGTATTTT; CDR3: CASSRADTQYF
V: TRBV28; D: -; size: few; J: TRBJ1-1; DNA: TGTGCCAGCAGTTTGGGCCAGAGGAACACTGAAGCTTTCTTT; CDR3: CASSLGQRNTEAFF
V: TRBV7-8; D: -; size: -; J: TRBJ2-1; DNA: TGTGCCATCCAATTCCGCAATGAGCAGTTCTTC; CDR3: CAIQFRNEQFF
V: TRBV6-5; D: TRBD2; size: -; J: TRBJ2-5; DNA: TGTGCCAGCAGTTACTCCAGCGGGAGGGCCCGAGAGACCCAGTACTTC; CDR3: CASSYSSGRARETQYF
V: TRBV20-1; D: TRBD2; size: few; J: TRBJ2-1; DNA: TGCAGTGCAAACCCCGGACTAGCGGGGGCTACCTACAATGAGCAGTTCTTC; CDR3: CSANPGLAGATYNEQFF
V: TRBV11-1; D: -; size: few; J: TRBJ2-7; DNA: TGTGCCAGCAGCATTGGCCGGGAGCAGTACTTC; CDR3: CASSIGREQYF
V: TRBV6-1; D: TRBD1; size: few; J: TRBJ1-6; DNA: TGTGCCAGCAGTGAGATCGACAGGGGGACCCTCCACTTT; CDR3: CASSEIDRGTLHF
V: TRBV28; D: -; size: -; J: TRBJ2-7; DNA: TGTGCCAGCAGTTTGACCCCAGACCCCTACGAGCAGTACTTC; CDR3: CASSLTPDPYEQYF
V: TRBV20-1; D: -; size: -; J: TRBJ2-7; DNA: TGCAGTGTTTTTGGCAGGGAGACAGGAGAGCAGTACTTC; CDR3: CSVFGRETGEQYF
V: TRBV7-8; D: -; size: -; J: TRBJ2-1; DNA: TGTGCCAGCAGCTTTACGAGGGAGAGCTCCTACAATGAGCAGTTCTTC; CDR3: CASSFTRESSYNEQFF
V: TRBV20-1; D: TRBD1; size: -; J: TRBJ2-2; DNA: TGCAGTGCTTTGACAGGGGGCGCGACCGGGGAGCTGTTTTTT; CDR3: CSALTGGATGELFF
V: TRBV20-1; D: -; size: -; J: TRBJ2-7; DNA: TGCAGTGCTCGATGGACAGCCACCGCTTACGAGCAGTACTTC; CDR3: CSARWTATAYEQYF
V: TRBV19; D: TRBD2; size: -; J: TRBJ2-3; DNA: TGTGCCAGCACAAGGACTAGCGGCAGCACAGATACGCAGTATTTT; CDR3: CASTRTSGSTDTQYF
V: TRBV7-2; D: -; size: few; J: TRBJ2-6; DNA: TGTGCCAGCAGCTTACTCCTCTCTGGGGCCAACGTCCTGACTTTC; CDR3: CASSLLLSGANVLTF